The 7 T cell receptor beta chains listed next were all sequenced from one sample in a study of technical replicates of blood from a few donors. The data were produced by immunoSEQ multiplex PCR, yet TCRdb's version contains in-frame clones alone and is incomplete. Among 80,000 to 95,000 clones listed, approximately 96% were seen once. Sequenced: T cells isolated from PBMCs. The receptors derive from a human donor in good health.

The gene calls are TRBV29-1 and TRBJ1-1, with TRBD1 matching over 7 bases. Trimming took 6 bases from V and 0 from J; bases not matched to a gene: 4. CDR3 length equals 13 residues. Germline CDR1 is SQVTM and CDR2 is ANQGSEA. The CDR3 sequence is CSVEGQMNTEAFF. CDR3 DNA: TGCAGCGTCGAGGGACAGATGAACACTGAAGCTTTCTTT.

This chain connects TRBV30 to TRBJ1-1; possible D gene TRBD1, 5 bases. CDR1 GTSNPN and CDR2 SVGIG come from the germline V gene (reference sequence). Trimming removed 1 base from V and 6 bases from J, with 15 bases in between. This CDR3 contains 14 residues. This CDR3 is CAWSAKDTWAEAFF. The DNA for the CDR3 is TGTGCCTGGAGTGCCAAGGACACATGGGCTGAAGCTTTCTTT.

The J gene is TRBJ1-2, the V gene TRBV7-2; TRBD1 matches 10 bases. This CDR3 has 16 amino acids. Trimming at V came to 5 bases and at J to 4 bases, leaving 10 bases not matched to a gene. CDR1 is SGHTA, CDR2 FQGNSA, per germline. CDR3 amino acids: CASSISGTGAAYGYTF. In nucleotides, the CDR3 is TGTGCCAGCAGCATTTCCGGGACAGGGGCTGCCTATGGCTACACCTTC.

This CDR3 is CASSEGQSTDTQYF. CDR3 in DNA: TGTGCCAGCAGTGAGGGACAAAGCACAGATACGCAGTATTTT. This sequence joins TRBV6-1 and TRBJ2-3, with TRBD1 as a possible D gene (6 bases). Germline-derived CDR1 and CDR2 are MNHNS and SASEGT. V lost 3 bases and J lost 0, with 7 bases in between. The CDR3 contains 14 residues.

The CDR3 spells CASSPPLREHTGELFF. As DNA, the CDR3 is TGTGCCAGCTCACCGCCCCTGCGGGAGCACACCGGGGAGCTGTTTTTT. This chain links TRBV18 with TRBJ2-2; 7 nucleotides agree with TRBD2. The CDR3 consists of 16 residues. From germline, CDR1 is KGHSH and CDR2 LQKENI. V shed 3 bases, J shed 3 bases, and the junction held 7 bases outside the gene matches.

The V call is TRBV5-1, the J call TRBJ2-7, with 7 bases lining up with TRBD1. The germline V gene has CDR1 SGHRS and CDR2 YFSETQ. This CDR3 comprises 14 residues. The ends lost 1 base at V and 0 bases at J; junction bases unmatched: 1. CDR3 sequence: CASSLSGGSYEQYF. CDR3 nucleotides: TGCGCCAGCAGCTTGTCAGGGGGCTCCTACGAGCAGTACTTC. Full variable domain (rest looked up from reference TRBV5-1 and TRBJ2-7): KAGVTQTPRYLIKTRGQQVTLSCSPISGHRSVSWYQQTPGQGLQFLFEYFSETQRNKGNFPGRFSGRQFSNSRSEMNVSTLELGDSALYLCASSLSGGSYEQYFGPGTRLTVT.

The V and J genes are TRBV19 and TRBJ2-1; perhaps TRBD2 as D (6 bases). Germline V CDR1 and CDR2: LNHDA, SQIVND (reference sequence). The CDR3 is 15 amino acids. V was shortened by 2 bases and J by 2 bases, with 10 bases between the two germline ends. The CDR3 nucleotides read TGTGCCAGTAGTATAATAGGCGGGACCTACAATGAGCAGTTCTTC. Translation gives CASSIIGGTYNEQFF.